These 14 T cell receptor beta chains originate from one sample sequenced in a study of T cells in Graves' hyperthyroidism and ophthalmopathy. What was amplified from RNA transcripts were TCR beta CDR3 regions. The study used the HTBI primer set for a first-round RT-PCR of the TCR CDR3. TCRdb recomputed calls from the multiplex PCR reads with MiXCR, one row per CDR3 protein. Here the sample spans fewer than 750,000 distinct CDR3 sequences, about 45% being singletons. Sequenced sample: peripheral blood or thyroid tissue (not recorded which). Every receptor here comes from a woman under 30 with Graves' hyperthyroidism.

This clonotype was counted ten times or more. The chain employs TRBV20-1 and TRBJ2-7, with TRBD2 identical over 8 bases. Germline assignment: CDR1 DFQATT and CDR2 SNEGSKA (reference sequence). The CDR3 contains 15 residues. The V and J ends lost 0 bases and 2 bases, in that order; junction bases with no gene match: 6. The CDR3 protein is CSARESGTSAYEQYF. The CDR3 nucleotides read TGCAGTGCTAGAGAGTCCGGGACTAGTGCCTACGAGCAGTACTTC.

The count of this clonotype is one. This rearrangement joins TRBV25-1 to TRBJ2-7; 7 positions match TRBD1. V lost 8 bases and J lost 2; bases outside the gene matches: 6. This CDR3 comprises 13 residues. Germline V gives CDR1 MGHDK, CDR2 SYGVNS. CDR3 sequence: CASPTGTAYEQYF. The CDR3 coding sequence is TGTGCCAGCCCGACCGGGACAGCCTACGAGCAGTACTTC.

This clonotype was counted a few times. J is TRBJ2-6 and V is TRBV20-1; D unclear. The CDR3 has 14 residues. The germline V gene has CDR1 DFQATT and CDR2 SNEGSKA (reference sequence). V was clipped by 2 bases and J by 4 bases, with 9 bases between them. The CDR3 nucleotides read TGCAGTGCTAGAACTATCCCGGGGGCCAACGTCCTGACTTTC. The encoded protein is CSARTIPGANVLTF.

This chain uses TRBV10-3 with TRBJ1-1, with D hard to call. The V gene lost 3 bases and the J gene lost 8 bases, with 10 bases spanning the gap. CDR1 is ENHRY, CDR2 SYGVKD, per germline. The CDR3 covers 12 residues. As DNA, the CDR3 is TGTGCCATCAGTGACCTGGACCCCGAAGCTTTCTTT. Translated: CAISDLDPEAFF.

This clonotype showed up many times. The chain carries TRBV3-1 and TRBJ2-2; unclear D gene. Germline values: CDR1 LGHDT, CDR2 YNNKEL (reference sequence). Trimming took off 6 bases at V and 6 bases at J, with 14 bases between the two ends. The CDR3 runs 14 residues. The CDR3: CASSHPSGSGELFF. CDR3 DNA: TGTGCCAGCAGTCACCCCTCCGGGTCCGGGGAGCTGTTTTTT.

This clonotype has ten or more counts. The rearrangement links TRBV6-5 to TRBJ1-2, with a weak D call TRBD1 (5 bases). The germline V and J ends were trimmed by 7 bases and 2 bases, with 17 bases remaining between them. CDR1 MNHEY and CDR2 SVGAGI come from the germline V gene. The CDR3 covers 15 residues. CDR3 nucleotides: TGTGCCAGCAACCACGTGCGAGGGGCCAACTATGGCTACACCTTC. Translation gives CASNHVRGANYGYTF.

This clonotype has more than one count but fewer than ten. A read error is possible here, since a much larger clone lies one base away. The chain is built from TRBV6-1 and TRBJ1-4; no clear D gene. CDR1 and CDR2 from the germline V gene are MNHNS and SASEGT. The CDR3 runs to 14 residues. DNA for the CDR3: TGTGCCATCAGTGAGTACAGCCAGAATGAAAAACTGTTTTTT. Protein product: CAISEYSQNEKLFF.

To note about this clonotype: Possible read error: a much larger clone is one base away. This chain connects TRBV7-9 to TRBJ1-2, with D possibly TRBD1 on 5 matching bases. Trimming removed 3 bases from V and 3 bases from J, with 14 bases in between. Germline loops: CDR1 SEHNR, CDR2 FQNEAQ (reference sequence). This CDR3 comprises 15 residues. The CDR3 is CASSLGKGKDYGYTF. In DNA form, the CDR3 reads TGTGCCAGCAGCTTGGGTAAGGGGAAGGACTATGGCTACACCTTC.

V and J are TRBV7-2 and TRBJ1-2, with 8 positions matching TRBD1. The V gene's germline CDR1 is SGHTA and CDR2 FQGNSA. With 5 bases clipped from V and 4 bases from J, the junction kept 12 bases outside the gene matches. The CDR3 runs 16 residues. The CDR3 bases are TGTGCCAGCAGCCTTTCCGGGACAGGTCCTACCTATGGCTACACCTTC. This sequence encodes CASSLSGTGPTYGYTF.

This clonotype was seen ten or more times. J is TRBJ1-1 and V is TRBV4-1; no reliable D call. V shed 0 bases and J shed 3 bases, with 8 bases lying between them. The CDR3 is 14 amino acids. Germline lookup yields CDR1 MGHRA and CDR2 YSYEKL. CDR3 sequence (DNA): TGCGCCAGCAGCCAAGAAACACGTTACACTGAAGCTTTCTTT. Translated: CASSQETRYTEAFF.

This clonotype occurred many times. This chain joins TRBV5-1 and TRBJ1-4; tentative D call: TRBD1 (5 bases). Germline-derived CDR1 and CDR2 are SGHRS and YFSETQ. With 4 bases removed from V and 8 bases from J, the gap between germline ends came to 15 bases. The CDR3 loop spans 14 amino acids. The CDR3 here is CASSIRDLGEKLFF. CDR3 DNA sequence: TGCGCCAGCAGCATCCGGGACCTTGGCGAAAAACTGTTTTTT.

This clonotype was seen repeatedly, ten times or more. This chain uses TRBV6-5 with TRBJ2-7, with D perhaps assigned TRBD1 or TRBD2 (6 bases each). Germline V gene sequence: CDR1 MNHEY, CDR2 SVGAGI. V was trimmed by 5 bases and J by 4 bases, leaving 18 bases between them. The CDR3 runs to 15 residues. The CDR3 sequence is CASSTGLARTYEQYF. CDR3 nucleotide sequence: TGTGCCAGCAGTACAGGGCTAGCGCGTACATACGAGCAGTACTTC.

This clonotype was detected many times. The CDR3 loop is CASSFVSGPQHF. The CDR3 region has the DNA TGTGCCAGCAGTTTTGTGAGTGGGCCCCAGCATTTT. V gene TRBV12-3 or TRBV12-4 combines with J gene TRBJ1-5; no reliable D call. V lost 3 bases and J 9 bases, leaving 9 bases between the germline ends. The CDR3 has 12 amino acids.

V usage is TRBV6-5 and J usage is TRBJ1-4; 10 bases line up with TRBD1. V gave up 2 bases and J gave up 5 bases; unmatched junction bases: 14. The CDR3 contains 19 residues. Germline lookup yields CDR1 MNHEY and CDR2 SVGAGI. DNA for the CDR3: TGTGCCAGCAGTTACGGTCTGGGACAGGGGCGCGCCCGAAATGAAAAACTGTTTTTT. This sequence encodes CASSYGLGQGRARNEKLFF.